These 26 T cell receptor beta chains came from one sample sequenced in a study of graft-versus-host responses after intestinal transplantation. Repertoires were generated with immunoSEQ multiplex PCR, while TCRdb's copy carries only in-frame clones and drops some. The repertoire has more than 95,000 clones, about 90% of them found once; the top ten carry about 0.9%. These receptors lack a known antigen. Here the sequenced sample was unstimulated CD4+ T cells sorted from spleen or lymph node cells, taken before intestinal transplant. The receptors derive from a human donor who received an intestinal transplant.

The chain is built from TRBV5-6 and TRBJ1-2; tentatively, D is TRBD1 (5 bases). V shed 0 bases and J shed 6 bases, with 9 bases lying between them. This CDR3 region has 13 residues. Germline CDR1 reads SGHDT; CDR2 reads YYEEEE. This CDR3 is CASSLGTGDGYTF. DNA for the CDR3: TGTGCCAGCAGCTTGGGCACAGGTGATGGCTACACCTTC.

The V gene is TRBV27, the J gene TRBJ2-1, with TRBD1 identical over 11 bases. Trimming removed 3 bases from V and 7 bases from J; junction bases left unmatched: 11. The CDR3 is made up of 17 amino acids. Germline values: CDR1 MNHEY, CDR2 SMNVEV (reference sequence). The CDR3 reads CASSFPPRTGGRNEQFF. CDR3 nucleotide sequence: TGTGCCAGCAGTTTCCCCCCTCGGACAGGGGGCAGGAATGAGCAGTTCTTC.

The chain is built from TRBV6-5 and TRBJ1-2, with 8 bases aligning to TRBD1. The CDR3 has 15 amino acids. The V segment lost 7 bases and the J segment 8 bases; nucleotides outside the gene matches: 15. CDR1 is MNHEY and CDR2 is SVGAGI in the germline V gene. The CDR3 sequence is CASNPSGDRGDGYTF. DNA for the CDR3: TGTGCCAGCAACCCAAGTGGAGACAGGGGAGACGGCTACACCTTC.

This clone has a single count. The J gene is TRBJ2-5, the V gene TRBV5-1, with D uncertain. This CDR3 region has 15 residues. V lost 2 bases to trimming and J lost 0 bases, with 11 bases between them. Germline V CDR1 and CDR2: SGHRS, YFSETQ. The CDR3 nucleotides are TGCGCCAGCAGCTTAGGGCGGCCTCACCAAGAGACCCAGTACTTC. Translating it yields CASSLGRPHQETQYF.

The rearrangement joins TRBV7-6 to TRBJ1-1; tentatively, D is TRBD1 (5 bases). Germline V gives CDR1 SGHVS, CDR2 FNYEAQ. The CDR3 spans 16 residues. V was clipped by 2 bases and J by 1 base, with 14 bases between them. The CDR3 sequence is CASSLSQGSQNTEAFF. CDR3 nucleotides: TGTGCCAGCAGCTTATCTCAGGGAAGTCAGAACACTGAAGCTTTCTTT. The full variable domain, its missing parts supplied by reference TRBV7-6 and TRBJ1-1, is GAGVSQSPRYKVTKRGQDVALRCDPISGHVSLYWYRQALGQGPEFLTYFNYEAQQDKSGLPNDRFSAERPEGSISTLTIQRTEQRDSAMYRCASSLSQGSQNTEAFFGQGTRLTVV.

The genes are TRBV19 and TRBJ2-1; D assignment may be TRBD1 or TRBD2 (5 bases each). The CDR3 is 14 amino acids. Trimming shortened V by 4 bases and J by 3 bases, and 10 bases separated the two germline ends. The V gene's germline CDR1 is LNHDA and CDR2 SQIVND (reference sequence). CDR3 amino acids: CASSTGLSYNEQFF. The CDR3 region has the DNA TGTGCCAGTAGTACGGGGCTCAGCTACAATGAGCAGTTCTTC. Combining the CDR3 with reference TRBV19 and TRBJ2-1 gives the whole variable domain DGGITQSPKYLFRKEGQNVTLSCEQNLNHDAMYWYRQDPGQGLRLIYYSQIVNDFQKGDIAEGYSVSREKKESFPLTVTSAQKNPTAFYLCASSTGLSYNEQFFGPGTRLTVL.

The chain carries TRBV4-1 and TRBJ1-3, with D unresolved. Germline V lookup: CDR1 MGHRA, CDR2 YSYEKL. The V end was cut by 4 bases, the J end by 0 bases, with 10 bases between. The CDR3 sequence is 15 residues long. CDR3 coding DNA: TGCGCCAGCAGCCCTAGGACGATCTCTGGAAACACCATATATTTT. It translates to CASSPRTISGNTIYF.

The genes are TRBV19 and TRBJ2-1; TRBD2 aligns across 14 bases. Trimming removed 2 bases from V and 6 bases from J; junction bases left unmatched: 6. This CDR3 region has 17 residues. Germline CDR1 is LNHDA and CDR2 is SQIVND (reference sequence). The CDR3 region is CASSIFPTSGRANEQFF. CDR3 nucleotides: TGTGCCAGTAGTATATTTCCGACTAGCGGGAGGGCCAATGAGCAGTTCTTC.

This clone was seen only a few times. The chain links TRBV19 to TRBJ2-2; 13 positions agree with TRBD2. Unmatched junction bases numbered 3, after V lost 8 bases and J lost 0 bases. Germline CDR1 is LNHDA and CDR2 is SQIVND (reference sequence). The CDR3 runs to 16 residues. The CDR3 protein is CASGTSGIANTGELFF. DNA for the CDR3: TGTGCCAGTGGGACTAGCGGGATCGCGAACACCGGGGAGCTGTTTTTT.

The rearrangement uses TRBV4-1 and TRBJ2-5; weak D call: TRBD2 (6 bases). Germline CDR1 and CDR2: MGHRA and YSYEKL. The V end lost 0 bases, the J end lost 5 bases, and 10 bases lay between the germline ends. This CDR3 region has 14 residues. CDR3 nucleotide sequence: TGCGCCAGCAGCCAAGATAAGGGGAGGGAGACCCAGTACTTC. Encoded protein: CASSQDKGRETQYF.

J is TRBJ2-2 and V is TRBV2; TRBD1 aligns across 8 bases. J lost 4 bases, V lost 10 bases, and 5 bases had no gene match. Germline assignment: CDR1 SNHLY and CDR2 FYNNEI. This CDR3 is 13 amino acids long. CDR3 coding DNA: TGTGCCACCAGAGGACAGGGCACCGGGGAGCTGTTTTTT. Encoded protein: CATRGQGTGELFF.

The CDR3 here is CASSTRTGFITDTQYF. CDR3 coding DNA: TGTGCCAGTAGTACCAGGACAGGGTTTATTACAGATACGCAGTATTTT. The chain joins TRBV19 to TRBJ2-3; 8 bases are shared with TRBD1. Trimming cost V 4 bases and J 3 bases; bases outside gene matches: 9. There are 16 residues in the CDR3. Germline CDR1 reads LNHDA; CDR2 reads SQIVND (reference sequence).

The CDR3 reads CASSYGTPATGELFF. DNA of the CDR3: TGTGCCAGCAGTTACGGGACTCCCGCTACCGGGGAGCTGTTTTTT. The J gene is TRBJ2-2, the V gene TRBV6-5, with a weak D call TRBD2 (6 bases). Germline V lookup: CDR1 MNHEY, CDR2 SVGAGI. The CDR3 spans 15 residues. Deletions cut 2 bases from V and 5 bases from J, with 12 bases between.

The chain uses TRBV5-1 and TRBJ2-2; perhaps D is TRBD1 or TRBD2 (5 bases each). In germline, CDR1 is SGHRS, CDR2 YFSETQ. The V end lost 4 bases, the J end lost 4 bases, and 8 bases lay between the germline ends. The CDR3 is 13 amino acids. The CDR3 DNA is TGCGCCAGCAGCGGGGGATTCACCGGGGAGCTGTTTTTT. Encoded protein: CASSGGFTGELFF. The full variable domain, in which reference TRBV5-1 and TRBJ2-2 provide the parts outside the CDR3, is KAGVTQTPRYLIKTRGQQVTLSCSPISGHRSVSWYQQTPGQGLQFLFEYFSETQRNKGNFPGRFSGRQFSNSRSEMNVSTLELGDSALYLCASSGGFTGELFFGEGSRLTVL.

This clone has only one observation. The chain carries TRBV12-5 and TRBJ1-1; D is ambiguous. CDR3 length: 14 amino acids. Trimming stripped 5 bases from V and 0 bases from J, with 10 bases between. Germline V CDR1 and CDR2: LGHNT, FRNRAP. CDR3 protein: CASGSLPLNTEAFF. Here the CDR3 DNA reads TGTGCTAGTGGTAGCCTTCCACTGAACACTGAAGCTTTCTTT.

The sample holds one count of this clone. The chain carries TRBV7-6 and TRBJ2-3, with 12 bases that match TRBD2. V shed 5 bases and J 3 bases; nucleotides not matched to a gene: 9. Germline CDR1 reads SGHVS; CDR2 reads FNYEAQ. The CDR3 sequence is 17 residues long. The CDR3 nucleotides are TGTGCCAGCAGCCCCGGGACTAGCGGGCTTCGGACAGATACGCAGTATTTT. It translates to CASSPGTSGLRTDTQYF. The full variable domain, in which reference TRBV7-6 and TRBJ2-3 provide the parts outside the CDR3, is GAGVSQSPRYKVTKRGQDVALRCDPISGHVSLYWYRQALGQGPEFLTYFNYEAQQDKSGLPNDRFSAERPEGSISTLTIQRTEQRDSAMYRCASSPGTSGLRTDTQYFGPGTRLTVL.

In this sample, this clone turned up a few times. The rearrangement links TRBV5-4 to TRBJ1-1, with TRBD1 matching over 8 bases. This CDR3 has 13 residues. The germline gives CDR1 SGHNT, CDR2 YYREEE (reference sequence). The J segment lost 5 bases and the V segment lost 4 bases, leaving 4 bases of the junction unmatched. DNA of the CDR3: TGTGCCAGCAGCAACGACAGGGGAACTGAAGCTTTCTTT. It specifies CASSNDRGTEAFF.

The V and J genes are TRBV5-6 and TRBJ1-2; possible D gene TRBD1, 5 bases. Germline V gene data show CDR1 as SGHDT and CDR2 as YYEEEE. This CDR3 has 13 residues. V was shortened by 0 bases and J by 6 bases, with 9 bases between the two germline ends. CDR3 nucleotide sequence: TGTGCCAGCAGCTTGGCCCGGGGGGATGGCTACACCTTC. This translates into CASSLARGDGYTF.

V and J are TRBV4-2 and TRBJ2-7; TRBD1 is a possible D gene (5 bases). The CDR3 runs to 14 residues. The V and J ends lost 1 base and 7 bases respectively, with 14 bases between them. The germline V gene has CDR1 LGHNA and CDR2 YNFKEQ. The CDR3 nucleotides read TGTGCCAGCAGCCAAGTAAAGGGGCCCTGGGAGCAGTACTTC. It is translated as CASSQVKGPWEQYF.

The CDR3: CASSQGAGETQYF. CDR3 in DNA: TGTGCCAGCAGCCAGGGGGCTGGGGAGACCCAGTACTTC. The chain joins TRBV14 to TRBJ2-5; perhaps TRBD1 as D (6 bases). This CDR3 contains 13 residues. V shed 3 bases and J shed 5 bases, with 10 bases lying between them. The germline V gene encodes CDR1 SGHDN and CDR2 FVKESK.

The V and J genes are TRBV6-6 and TRBJ2-7, with 13 positions matching TRBD2. With 5 bases clipped from V and 4 bases from J, the junction kept 5 bases outside the gene matches. CDR1 and CDR2 (germline): MNHNY, SVGAGI (reference sequence). CDR3 size: 15 residues. CDR3 coding DNA: TGTGCCAGCAGTGCCGGACTAGCGGGGGCTTACGAGCAGTACTTC. Amino acid sequence: CASSAGLAGAYEQYF.

The chain carries TRBV5-5 and TRBJ2-7; D is ambiguous. V was trimmed by 0 bases and J by 7 bases, leaving 17 bases between them. The CDR3 extends over 15 amino acids. Germline V gives CDR1 SGHKS, CDR2 YYEKEE (reference sequence). CDR3 nucleotides: TGTGCCAGCAGCTTGGGCGACCCTACCTTAAAAGAGCAGTACTTC. Translated, it gives CASSLGDPTLKEQYF.

This clone showed up just once. The chain employs TRBV7-2 and TRBJ2-3; TRBD2 aligns across 12 bases. V shed 5 bases and J 0 bases; nucleotides not matched to a gene: 3. CDR3 length equals 16 residues. CDR1 is SGHTA and CDR2 is FQGNSA in the germline V gene. The CDR3 loop reads CASSAGLAGSTDTQYF. CDR3 DNA sequence: TGTGCCAGCAGCGCGGGACTAGCGGGCAGCACAGATACGCAGTATTTT. Complete variable domain (other parts from reference TRBV7-2 and TRBJ2-3): GAGVSQSPSNKVTEKGKDVELRCDPISGHTALYWYRQSLGQGLEFLIYFQGNSAPDKSGLPSDRFSAERTGGSVSTLTIQRTQQEDSAVYLCASSAGLAGSTDTQYFGPGTRLTVL.

The V gene is TRBV27, the J gene TRBJ2-7, with D maybe TRBD1 (6 bases). V lost 5 bases to trimming and J lost 2 bases, with 13 bases between them. Per the germline V gene, CDR1 is MNHEY and CDR2 is SMNVEV (reference sequence). CDR3 length equals 14 residues. In DNA, the CDR3 is TGTGCCAGCAGTCCGGGACACCTCACCTACGAGCAGTACTTC. Its translation: CASSPGHLTYEQYF.

J is TRBJ1-2 and V is TRBV4-2; TRBD1 agrees at 7 bases. The CDR3 length is 15 residues. J gave up 8 bases and V 0 bases, and 9 bases lay outside the gene matches. CDR1 and CDR2 (germline): LGHNA, YNFKEQ. The CDR3 nucleotides are TGTGCCAGCAGCCAAGAAGGGGGCTGGGTAGGGGGCTACACCTTC. Protein sequence: CASSQEGGWVGGYTF.

V is TRBV2 and J is TRBJ2-5; 7 bases are shared with TRBD2. The CDR3 has 12 amino acids. V gave up 8 bases and J gave up 5 bases; unmatched junction bases: 5. Per germline, CDR1 SNHLY and CDR2 FYNNEI. In DNA, the CDR3 is TGTGCCAGCGGGAGGGGTTGGGAGACCCAGTACTTC. This encodes CASGRGWETQYF.